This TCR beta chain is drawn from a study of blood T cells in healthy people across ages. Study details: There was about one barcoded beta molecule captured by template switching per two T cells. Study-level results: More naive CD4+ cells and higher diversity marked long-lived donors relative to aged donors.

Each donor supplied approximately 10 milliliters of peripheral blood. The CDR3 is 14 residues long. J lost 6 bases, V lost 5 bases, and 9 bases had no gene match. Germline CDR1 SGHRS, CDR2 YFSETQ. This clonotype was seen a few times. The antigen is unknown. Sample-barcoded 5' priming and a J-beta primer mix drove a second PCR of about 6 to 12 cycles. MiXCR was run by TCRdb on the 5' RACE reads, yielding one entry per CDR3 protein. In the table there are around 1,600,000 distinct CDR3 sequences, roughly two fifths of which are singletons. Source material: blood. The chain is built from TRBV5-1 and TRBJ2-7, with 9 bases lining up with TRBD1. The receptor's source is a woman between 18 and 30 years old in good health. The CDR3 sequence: CASSPGTGLSEQYF. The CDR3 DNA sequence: TGCGCCAGCAGTCCTGGGACAGGGTTAAGCGAGCAGTACTTC.